The 22 T cell receptor beta chains below were found in one sample sequenced in a study of cytomegalovirus exposure and HLA in healthy donors. 13 Jbeta primers and 60 Vbeta primers were used for the PCR. Only in-frame clones appear in the TCRdb table, and some are missing; sequencing was by immunoSEQ multiplex PCR. Of 140,000 to 150,000 clones in the sample, about 77% were seen once. The sequenced sample was PBMCs. The source is a male donor in good health and CMV-seronegative.

The V and J genes are TRBV19 and TRBJ2-1; the D is unclear. This CDR3 comprises 13 residues. The germline V gene has CDR1 LNHDA and CDR2 SQIVND (reference sequence). Trimming removed 5 bases from V and 3 bases from J, with 8 bases in between. CDR3 sequence: CASSLLLYNEQFF. The CDR3 DNA reads TGTGCCAGTAGTTTACTCCTCTACAATGAGCAGTTCTTC.

This clone was recorded once. The sample carries other DNA sequences with the same CDR3. This chain links TRBV6-1 with TRBJ2-7; 7 bases line up with TRBD1. The CDR3 is made up of 15 amino acids. Germline loops: CDR1 MNHNS, CDR2 SASEGT. The V and J ends lost 0 bases and 1 base, in that order; junction bases with no gene match: 3. CDR3 region: CASSEAAGGSYEQYF. The CDR3 DNA reads TGTGCCAGCAGTGAAGCGGCAGGGGGTTCCTACGAGCAGTACTTC.

The table lists this clone with a few counts. The rearrangement links TRBV7-9 to TRBJ1-2; a possible D gene is TRBD1 (5 bases). The V gene lost 2 bases and the J gene lost 4 bases, with 14 bases spanning the gap. This CDR3 contains 15 residues. Per the germline V gene, CDR1 is SEHNR and CDR2 is FQNEAQ (reference sequence). CDR3 nucleotide sequence: TGTGCCAGCAGCTTATGGGGCACCGGCTTCTATGGCTACACCTTC. Residues: CASSLWGTGFYGYTF.

This rearrangement joins TRBV29-1 to TRBJ1-3, with D unresolved. The germline V gene has CDR1 SQVTM and CDR2 ANQGSEA. Trimming pared 0 bases from V and 4 bases from J, leaving 10 bases between. This CDR3 spans 14 amino acids. The CDR3 coding sequence is TGCAGCGTTGAAGATCCGGGATCCGGAAACACCATATATTTT. Translated: CSVEDPGSGNTIYF.

The chain combines TRBV7-3 with TRBJ2-3; possible D gene TRBD2, 6 bases. Germline V gene data show CDR1 as SGHTA and CDR2 as FQGTGA. The CDR3 has 14 amino acids. The ends were cut back, 2 bases at V and 0 bases at J, with 6 bases in the middle. The CDR3 region is CASSLGTSTDTQYF. CDR3 in DNA: TGTGCCAGCAGCTTAGGGACTAGCACAGATACGCAGTATTTT.

The table lists this clone with a few counts. The rearrangement uses TRBV2 and TRBJ2-1; TRBD2 matches 9 bases. The CDR3 is 17 residues long. After removal of 5 bases from V and 7 bases from J, the junction contained 15 bases not matched to a gene. Germline-derived CDR1 and CDR2 are SNHLY and FYNNEI. This CDR3 reads CASSPTRRLAVVNEQFF. In DNA form, the CDR3 reads TGTGCCAGCAGTCCGACTCGGCGACTAGCGGTGGTGAATGAGCAGTTCTTC.

This clone was detected once. V usage is TRBV7-8 and J usage is TRBJ1-2; possible D gene TRBD1, 6 bases. Germline V gene data show CDR1 as SGHVS and CDR2 as FQNEAQ. V shed 5 bases and J shed 4 bases, with 14 bases lying between them. This CDR3 region has 14 residues. Written as DNA, the CDR3 is TGTGCCAGCAGCGTCGCAGGGGCTATCTATGGCTACACCTTC. The encoded protein is CASSVAGAIYGYTF.

This chain connects TRBV10-2 to TRBJ2-2; 9 bases agree with TRBD2. This CDR3 has 19 residues. Germline CDR1 WSHSY, CDR2 SAAADI. J lost 3 bases, V lost 7 bases, and 18 bases had no gene match. The CDR3 bases are TGCGCCAGCATAAAGTTTGGGCTAGCGGGGTTAAAGGACACCGGGGAGCTGTTTTTT. The encoded protein is CASIKFGLAGLKDTGELFF.

This rearrangement joins TRBV7-9 to TRBJ2-7; D is uncertain. Trimming cost V 4 bases and J 6 bases, with 16 bases left between them. Germline assignment: CDR1 SEHNR and CDR2 FQNEAQ (reference sequence). This CDR3 contains 14 residues. CDR3 bases: TGTGCCAGCAGCTCCCTCCGCTCGAGATCCGAGCAGTACTTC. Its protein product is CASSSLRSRSEQYF.

The chain combines TRBV9 with TRBJ2-5, with 12 bases that match TRBD2. The CDR3 runs to 15 residues. Germline V gene data show CDR1 as SGDLS and CDR2 as YYNGEE. The V and J ends lost 3 bases and 5 bases, in that order; junction bases with no gene match: 5. The CDR3 reads CASSATSGSSETQYF. In DNA, the CDR3 is TGTGCCAGCAGCGCGACTAGCGGGAGTTCCGAGACCCAGTACTTC.

The V and J genes are TRBV21-1 and TRBJ2-1; whether TRBD1, the table's D call, matches the DNA was not checked. TRBV21-1 is flagged as a pseudogene. The CDR3 consists of 15 residues. The chain's CDR3 is CASSKRAGDIHEQFF. CDR3 bases: TGTGCCAGCAGCAAAAGGGCAGGGGATATCCATGAGCAGTTCTTC.

This chain connects TRBV9 to TRBJ2-1; no clear D. The CDR3 runs to 12 residues. Per germline, CDR1 SGDLS and CDR2 YYNGEE. V lost 0 bases to trimming and J lost 8 bases, with 6 bases between them. The CDR3 region has the DNA TGTGCCAGCAGCGTAGCATCGGATGAGCAGTTCTTC. It encodes CASSVASDEQFF.

The chain employs TRBV27 and TRBJ1-5; TRBD1 is a possible D gene (5 bases). The germline gives CDR1 MNHEY, CDR2 SMNVEV (reference sequence). V lost 4 bases to trimming and J lost 4 bases, with 11 bases between them. This CDR3 region has 14 residues. The CDR3 nucleotides read TGTGCCAGCAGTTCCCCCGGGGGGAATCAGCCCCAGCATTTT. The encoded protein is CASSSPGGNQPQHF.

The rearrangement links TRBV4-2 to TRBJ1-6; 7 bases agree with TRBD1. V lost 4 bases and J lost 7; bases outside the gene matches: 7. Germline CDR1 and CDR2: LGHNA and YNFKEQ. The length of the CDR3 is 15 residues. The CDR3 bases are TGTGCCAGCAGCCGTCACAGGGGACCCAATTCACCCCTCCACTTT. Its translation: CASSRHRGPNSPLHF.

V and J are TRBV5-5 and TRBJ2-3, with a weak D call TRBD2 (6 bases). CDR3 length: 17 amino acids. The V gene's germline CDR1 is SGHKS and CDR2 YYEKEE (reference sequence). V shed 2 bases and J shed 5 bases, with 21 bases lying between them. The CDR3, as DNA: TGTGCCAGCAGCTTCAAGGGACTTTCCCATGTGAGAGATACGCAGTATTTT. This translates into CASSFKGLSHVRDTQYF.

V is TRBV7-9 and J is TRBJ1-3; 7 bases match TRBD1. This CDR3 comprises 14 residues. Germline loops: CDR1 SEHNR, CDR2 FQNEAQ (reference sequence). The V and J ends lost 5 bases and 0 bases, in that order; junction bases with no gene match: 1. The CDR3 DNA follows: TGTGCCAGCAGCCGGGACAGCTCTGGAAACACCATATATTTT. Translation: CASSRDSSGNTIYF.

About this clone: The junction departs from germline at one end; a sequencing error may be responsible. The rearrangement links TRBV7-7 to TRBJ2-5; 7 bases align to TRBD1. This CDR3 has 16 residues. The germline CDR1 and CDR2 sequences are SSHAT and FNYEAQ (reference sequence). The CDR3 nucleotides read TGTGCTAGCAGCTTAGTAGAGGGGGCCGGGGAAGAGACCCAGTACTTC. As protein: CASSLVEGAGEETQYF.

CDR3 region: CASSSPGQGRNEQFF. CDR3 nucleotides: TGTGCCAGCAGCTCCCCCGGACAGGGGCGCAATGAGCAGTTCTTC. The V and J genes are TRBV11-2 and TRBJ2-1; 9 positions agree with TRBD1. Germline V gene data show CDR1 as SGHAT and CDR2 as FQNNGV. CDR3 length: 15 residues. The ends lost 4 bases at V and 6 bases at J; junction bases unmatched: 7.

This chain links TRBV4-2 with TRBJ2-3, with D perhaps matching TRBD2 (5 bases). The germline V and J ends were trimmed by 3 bases and 0 bases, with 10 bases remaining between them. Germline loops: CDR1 LGHNA, CDR2 YNFKEQ. The CDR3 sequence is 15 residues long. CDR3 in amino acids: CASSQATRSTDTQYF. The CDR3 DNA follows: TGTGCCAGCAGCCAGGCAACTAGGAGCACAGATACGCAGTATTTT.

There are a few counts of this clone. The rearrangement uses TRBV7-9 and TRBJ2-1; D perhaps matches TRBD2 (6 bases). CDR3 length: 15 amino acids. Per germline, CDR1 SEHNR and CDR2 FQNEAQ (reference sequence). Trimming stripped 3 bases from V and 0 bases from J, with 9 bases between. CDR3 coding DNA: TGTGCCAGCAGCTTGGGAGGAATCTCCTACAATGAGCAGTTCTTC. It codes for CASSLGGISYNEQFF.

The gene calls are TRBV2 and TRBJ2-1; D perhaps matches TRBD2 (6 bases). Germline CDR1 SNHLY, CDR2 FYNNEI. The CDR3 length is 11 residues. V lost 7 bases to trimming and J lost 10 bases, with 11 bases between them. CDR3 sequence: CASKEEGEQFF. The CDR3 nucleotides are TGTGCCAGCAAGGAGGAGGGCGAGCAGTTCTTC.

V gene TRBV29-1 combines with J gene TRBJ2-7, with 12 bases aligning to TRBD2. Unmatched junction bases numbered 6, after V lost 7 bases and J lost 5 bases. The CDR3 spans 13 residues. Per germline, CDR1 SQVTM and CDR2 ANQGSEA. DNA for the CDR3: TGCAGCGGATGGACTAGCGGGACGGACGAGCAGTACTTC. Translated, it gives CSGWTSGTDEQYF.